The rows below give T cell receptor beta chains drawn from one sample of a study of control samples from healthy donors and cancer patients. The method was immunoSEQ multiplex PCR; TCRdb's version includes in-frame clones alone and lacks a portion of them. Here the sample spans fewer than 500,000 clones, 90% being singletons. The sequencing sample was made of PBMCs. The receptors shown here come from a man between 40 and 49 years old with head and neck cancer. Both conserved end residues are part of each CDR3. Fields, in order: clone size, V gene, D gene, J gene, CDR3 DNA, CDR3 protein. The D gene is left open where the match is weak. Not every row has a clone size; where given, it reads once, few, many or a size class.

>NA|TRBV11-2|TRBD2|TRBJ2-7
TGTGCCAGCAGCTTAGAACGGCTAGCGGGAGTCGAGCAGTACTTC
CASSLERLAGVEQYF
>NA|TRBV2|TRBD1|TRBJ2-1
TGTGCCAGCAGTTTGACAGGGAGCTCCTACAATGAGCAGTTCTTC
CASSLTGSSYNEQFF
>NA|TRBV27|NA|TRBJ2-3
TGTGCCAGCACCCTATCACTCACGGATACGCAGTATTTT
CASTLSLTDTQYF
>NA|TRBV3-1/TRBV3-2|TRBD2|TRBJ2-5
TGTGCCAGCAGCCAAGTCGGAGCGGGGGGGCCCGGGACCCAGTACTTC
CASSQVGAGGPGTQYF
>NA|TRBV9|NA|TRBJ1-3
TGTGCCAGCAAGGCAGGAACCGGAAACACCATATATTTT
CASKAGTGNTIYF
>NA|TRBV19|NA|TRBJ1-6
TGTGCCAGTACCCTCCGAGGACAGAGAGATAATTCACCCCTCCACTTT
CASTLRGQRDNSPLHF
>NA|TRBV15|TRBD2|TRBJ2-3
TGTGCCACCAGCAGACCTAAATTCGGGGGTCTGCCTAGCGGGGGTTCCACAGATACGCAGTATTTT
CATSRPKFGGLPSGGSTDTQYF
>few|TRBV5-1|NA|TRBJ1-5
TGCGCCAGCAGCTTGGATGGGGGGGCGGATCAGCCCCAGCATTTT
CASSLDGGADQPQHF
>NA|TRBV11-2|NA|TRBJ2-1
TGTGCCAGCAGCTTAGGTGAGGGCAGAGTTAATGAGCAGTTCTTC
CASSLGEGRVNEQFF
>NA|TRBV27|TRBD2|TRBJ2-7
TGTGCCAGCAGTTTATTAGCGGGCGCCTACGAGCAGTACTTC
CASSLLAGAYEQYF
>NA|TRBV2|NA|TRBJ2-2
TGTGCCAGCAGTGGATGGACAACGAACACCGGGGAGCTGTTTTTT
CASSGWTTNTGELFF
>NA|TRBV18|TRBD1|TRBJ1-5
TGTGCCAGCTCACGTACAGGGGAGGGTCAGCCCCAGCATTTT
CASSRTGEGQPQHF
>NA|TRBV5-1|NA|TRBJ2-7
TGCGCCAGCAGCTTGTCGGGGGTGGCTAGCTGGGCCTACGAGCAGTACTTC
CASSLSGVASWAYEQYF
>NA|TRBV5-1|NA|TRBJ2-1
TGCGCCAGCAGCTTGGAGGTGGCGGAGCAGTTCTTC
CASSLEVAEQFF
>NA|TRBV4-1|NA|TRBJ2-7
TGCGCCAGCAGCCAAGTTAAGGCAAACTCCTACGAGCAGTACTTC
CASSQVKANSYEQYF
>NA|TRBV19|NA|TRBJ1-1
TGTGCCAGTACCTTAACACGCCGCAGTGGGACTGAAGCTTTCTTT
CASTLTRRSGTEAFF
>NA|TRBV30|NA|TRBJ2-1
TGTGCCTGGAGTGGGCTCCGAAACAATGAGCAGTTCTTC
CAWSGLRNNEQFF
>NA|TRBV28|NA|TRBJ1-1
TGTGCCAGCAGTTTAGAACAGTTGAACACTGAAGCTTTCTTT
CASSLEQLNTEAFF
>NA|TRBV18|NA|TRBJ1-1
TGTGCCAGCTCACCAACCCGGGGGACAGAAGCTTTCTTT
CASSPTRGTEAFF
>NA|TRBV27|TRBD1|TRBJ2-1
TGTGCCAGCAGTGACGAGGGACAGGGGTCCTACAATGAGCAGTTCTTC
CASSDEGQGSYNEQFF
>NA|TRBV30|NA|TRBJ2-2
TGTGCCTGGAGTGTGGGTCGGGGGAACACCGGGGAGCTGTTTTTT
CAWSVGRGNTGELFF
>NA|TRBV11-2|NA|TRBJ2-6
TGTGCCAGCCTCTCCCGTGGGCAGTCAGCAAACCGTGGGGCCAACGTCCTGACTTTC
CASLSRGQSANRGANVLTF
>few|TRBV6-5|NA|TRBJ2-5
TGTGCCAGCAGTTACGAGGGAGAGACCCAGTACTTC
CASSYEGETQYF
>NA|TRBV11-1|NA|TRBJ2-5
TGTGCCAGCAGCTTAGGGCAGATCCAAGAGACCCAGTACTTC
CASSLGQIQETQYF
>NA|TRBV7-9|NA|TRBJ1-1
TGTGCCAGCAGCCTCCCGGGACAAATGAACACTGAAGCTTTCTTT
CASSLPGQMNTEAFF
>few|TRBV3-1/TRBV3-2|NA|TRBJ1-4
TGTGCCAGCAGCCAGTCTGGGCGGACGGTGTTTTTT
CASSQSGRTVFF
>NA|TRBV6-2/TRBV6-3|NA|TRBJ2-2
TGTGCCAGCAGTCACGGGCCATACACCGGGGAGCTGTTTTTT
CASSHGPYTGELFF
>once|TRBV7-9|NA|TRBJ1-5
TGTGCCAGCAGCTTAGCAATGGGTCAGCCCCAGCATTTT
CASSLAMGQPQHF
>NA|TRBV12-3/TRBV12-4|NA|TRBJ1-5
TGTGCCAGCAGTTTACTTCTTGGGGGGCCCCAGCATTTT
CASSLLLGGPQHF
>NA|TRBV15|NA|TRBJ2-2
TGTGCCACCAGGGGCGGGACGAACACCGGGGAGCTGTTTTTT
CATRGGTNTGELFF
>few|TRBV19|NA|TRBJ2-7
TGTGCCAGTAGTTCAGGGTTTCACGAGCAGTACTTC
CASSSGFHEQYF
>NA|TRBV5-4|NA|TRBJ2-3
TGTGCCAGCAGCGCTCTGGCTAGCACAGATACGCAGTATTTT
CASSALASTDTQYF
>NA|TRBV19|NA|TRBJ2-6
TGTGCCAGTGGCTTCTCTGGGGCCAACGTCCTGACTTTC
CASGFSGANVLTF
>once|TRBV5-6|TRBD2|TRBJ2-7
TGTGCCAGCAGCTTGGCCCCGGGACTAGCGGGATACTCCTACGAGCAGTACTTC
CASSLAPGLAGYSYEQYF
>once|TRBV4-1|TRBD2|TRBJ2-3
TGCGCCAGCAGCCAGTACGCGGGGACTAGCCCAACAGATACGCAGTATTTT
CASSQYAGTSPTDTQYF
>NA|TRBV7-3|NA|TRBJ2-1
TGTGCCAGCAGCTTAGGGGGTGGTGAGCAGTTCTTC
CASSLGGGEQFF
>NA|TRBV5-1|NA|TRBJ2-1
TGCGCCAGCAGCTTGGGGCGTCAGGCTATCTACAATGAGCAGTTCTTC
CASSLGRQAIYNEQFF
>NA|TRBV10-2|TRBD1|TRBJ2-7
TGCGCCAGCAGGGGAAGTAACAGGGGGCAACACGAGCAGTACTTC
CASRGSNRGQHEQYF
>NA|TRBV18|NA|TRBJ2-2
TGTGCCAGCTCACCCTCCGCAGCGGGTGGAACCGGGGAGCTGTTTTTT
CASSPSAAGGTGELFF
>NA|TRBV28|NA|TRBJ1-2
TGTGCCAGCAATTTGGTGCAGGGAGGTTTCTATGGCTACACCTTC
CASNLVQGGFYGYTF
>NA|TRBV6-5|TRBD1|TRBJ1-1
TGTGCCAACCACGGGAGACAGGGGAACACTGAAGCTTTCTTT
CANHGRQGNTEAFF
>once|TRBV18|TRBD1|TRBJ1-1
TGTGCCAGCTCACGGGGACAGCTGGGGAACACTGAAGCTTTCTTT
CASSRGQLGNTEAFF
>NA|TRBV10-2|NA|TRBJ1-5
TGCGCCAGCAGTGAGAGGGTATTACAGCCCCAGCATTTT
CASSERVLQPQHF
>NA|TRBV2|TRBD2|TRBJ2-1
TGTGCCAGCAGGGGACTCACGCCGGGACTAGCGGGGGGGAGCTCCTACAATGAGCAGTTCTTC
CASRGLTPGLAGGSSYNEQFF
>NA|TRBV3-1/TRBV3-2|TRBD1|TRBJ1-1
TGTGCCAGCAGCCGACAGGGGATCGCTGAAGCTTTCTTT
CASSRQGIAEAFF
>NA|TRBV5-1|NA|TRBJ2-4
TGCGCCAGCAGCTTGAGAGGCGAGGGAAACATTCAGTACTTC
CASSLRGEGNIQYF